This T cell receptor beta chain comes out of a study of post-analysis software for immune sequencing data. General study findings and limits: For normalized Chao1 diversity, multiple sclerosis patients scored significantly lower than controls did. Relative to controls, patients had a handful of TRBV segments at higher frequency, with TRBV5-6, TRBV5-1 and TRBV20-1 among these.

Germline assignment: CDR1 MNHNY and CDR2 SVGAGI (reference sequence). This CDR3 contains 15 residues. V was clipped by 5 bases and J by 3 bases, with 17 bases between them. cDNA libraries for TCR beta contained unique molecular identifiers. Starting from about 0.94 to 9.7 million T cells, the study yielded hundreds of thousands of cDNA molecules. One entry per CDR3 protein results from TCRdb running MiXCR on the PCR reads. The sample has 450,000 or so distinct CDR3 sequences, roughly 45% seen once. Note on this clonotype: Its antigen is unidentified.

The material sequenced was blood. The chain couples TRBV6-6 to TRBJ2-7; D gene uncertain. The receptor was isolated from a girl aged 5 to 17 with multiple sclerosis. CDR3 in amino acids: CASSSSGVGLYEQYF. The DNA for the CDR3 is TGTGCCAGCAGTAGCTCTGGTGTAGGCCTCTACGAGCAGTACTTC.